Following are 23 T cell receptor beta chains from one sample sequenced in a study of blood T cell repertoires in COVID-19. The repertoire was sequenced with immunoSEQ multiplex PCR; TCRdb's copy has only in-frame clones and lacks some. The sample lists over 200,000 clones; roughly 90% were seen once. Sequenced material: PBMCs or T cells enriched from blood (not recorded which). These receptors were obtained from a man in his late teens or twenties with acute COVID-19.

There are a few counts of this clone. The rearrangement joins TRBV2 to TRBJ1-6; 7 positions match TRBD1. This CDR3 is 15 amino acids long. The germline gives CDR1 SNHLY, CDR2 FYNNEI. Losses at the gene ends were 7 bases for V and 13 bases for J; bases not matched to a gene: 16. The CDR3 coding sequence is TGTGCCAGCACTCAGACAGGGTCTGTCGGTAGGCCCCTCCACTTT. The encoded protein is CASTQTGSVGRPLHF.

The J gene is TRBJ1-5, the V gene TRBV28; D remains ambiguous. The ends were cut back, 2 bases at V and 1 base at J, with 9 bases in the middle. From germline, CDR1 is MDHEN and CDR2 SYDVKM. The CDR3 extends over 15 amino acids. CDR3 sequence reads: CASSLHSASNQPQHF. The CDR3 DNA reads as TGTGCCAGCAGTTTACATAGCGCGAGCAATCAGCCCCAGCATTTT.

In nucleotides, the CDR3 is TGCGCCAGCAGCCAAGTTGCGGGACAGATAAAGCCCAACTACAATGAGCAGTTCTTC. This sequence encodes CASSQVAGQIKPNYNEQFF. V usage is TRBV4-1 and J usage is TRBJ2-1; a weak D match, TRBD1 (7 bases). This CDR3 is built from 19 residues. Germline V gene lookup returns CDR1 MGHRA and CDR2 YSYEKL. With 1 base removed from V and 3 bases from J, the gap between germline ends came to 22 bases.

Remarks on this clone: Sequence at one end of the junction differs from germline and may be a read error. The rearrangement uses TRBV28 and TRBJ1-2; TRBD1 agrees at 10 bases. Germline assignment: CDR1 MDHEN and CDR2 SYDVKM. This CDR3 region has 13 residues. CDR3 DNA sequence: TGTGCCAGCACTTCAGGACAGGGGGGACGACGTGCCTTC. This translates into CASTSGQGGRRAF.

The chain has TRBV14 and TRBJ1-2, with D possibly TRBD1 on 5 matching bases. V lost 0 bases and J 6 bases, leaving 11 bases between the germline ends. Per the germline V gene, CDR1 is SGHDN and CDR2 is FVKESK. The CDR3 is made up of 14 amino acids. In nucleotides, the CDR3 is TGTGCCAGCAGCCAAGAAGGGGTTTGGCATGGCTACACCTTC. Its translation is CASSQEGVWHGYTF.

In its sample, this clone was seen many times. The CDR3 is CASSLGQAVSYGYTF. CDR3 nucleotides: TGTGCCAGCTCCCTCGGACAGGCTGTCAGCTATGGCTACACCTTC. The chain links TRBV28 to TRBJ1-2; 7 nucleotides match TRBD1. J lost 4 bases, V lost 8 bases, and 13 bases had no gene match. Germline V gene sequence: CDR1 MDHEN, CDR2 SYDVKM. The CDR3 extends over 15 amino acids.

V is TRBV29-1 and J is TRBJ1-2; D not resolved. Trimming left V 6 bases short and J 0 bases short, with 11 bases between. There are 13 residues in the CDR3. Germline assignment: CDR1 SQVTM and CDR2 ANQGSEA. The CDR3 loop reads CSVARKANYGYTF. The CDR3 DNA is TGCAGCGTAGCCAGGAAAGCTAACTATGGCTACACCTTC.

The J gene is TRBJ2-2, the V gene TRBV25-1, with TRBD2 as a possible D gene (6 bases). The CDR3 totals 14 residues. The V end was cut by 4 bases, the J end by 7 bases, with 13 bases between. CDR1 MGHDK and CDR2 SYGVNS come from the germline V gene. CDR3 nucleotide sequence: TGTGCCAGCAGTGCCGGGGGAGTTTTCGGGGAGCTGTTTTTT. Translating it yields CASSAGGVFGELFF. Combining the CDR3 with reference TRBV25-1 and TRBJ2-2 gives the whole variable domain EADIYQTPRYLVIGTGKKITLECSQTMGHDKMYWYQQDPGMELHLIHYSYGVNSTEKGDLSSESTVSRIRTEHFPLTLESARPSHTSQYLCASSAGGVFGELFFGEGSRLTVL.

The genes are TRBV4-3 and TRBJ1-2, with a weak D call TRBD1 (5 bases). This CDR3 comprises 14 residues. V was shortened by 1 base and J by 4 bases, with 10 bases between the two germline ends. CDR1 and CDR2 from the germline V gene are LGHNA and YSLEER. The CDR3 DNA follows: TGCGCCAGCAGCCAAGTCGGGGGTTTCTATGGCTACACCTTC. This translates into CASSQVGGFYGYTF.

This chain joins TRBV11-2 and TRBJ2-5; 13 bases fit TRBD2. V was pared by 3 bases and J by 5 bases, with 3 bases of the junction left unmatched. Per germline, CDR1 SGHAT and CDR2 FQNNGV. The CDR3 totals 15 residues. CDR3 coding DNA: TGTGCCAGCAGCTTGAGGACTAGCGGGAGTGAGACCCAGTACTTC. Amino acids: CASSLRTSGSETQYF. Looking up the rest from reference TRBV11-2 and TRBJ2-5 gives the full variable domain: EAGVAQSPRYKIIEKRQSVAFWCNPISGHATLYWYQQILGQGPKLLIQFQNNGVVDDSQLPKDRFSAERLKGVDSTLKIQPAKLEDSAVYLCASSLRTSGSETQYFGPGTRLLVL.

This rearrangement joins TRBV5-1 to TRBJ2-1; 9 bases agree with TRBD2. V trimming: 2 bases; J trimming: 7 bases; junction bases outside the gene matches: 10. Germline V gene sequence: CDR1 SGHRS, CDR2 YFSETQ. CDR3 size: 16 residues. The DNA for the CDR3 is TGCGCCAGCAGCTTTCCCGGGACTAGCAATTTTAATGAGCAGTTCTTC. Amino acid sequence: CASSFPGTSNFNEQFF.

The rearrangement uses TRBV7-6 and TRBJ2-5, with TRBD2 identical over 8 bases. This CDR3 contains 16 residues. V lost 5 bases, J lost 4 bases, and 12 bases stayed unmatched. Germline CDR1 SGHVS, CDR2 FNYEAQ. The chain's CDR3 is CASSILSGSPRETQYF. CDR3 DNA sequence: TGTGCCAGCAGCATACTAAGCGGGAGCCCTCGAGAGACCCAGTACTTC. The full variable domain, with the rest looked up from reference TRBV7-6 and TRBJ2-5, is GAGVSQSPRYKVTKRGQDVALRCDPISGHVSLYWYRQALGQGPEFLTYFNYEAQQDKSGLPNDRFSAERPEGSISTLTIQRTEQRDSAMYRCASSILSGSPRETQYFGPGTRLLVL.

The chain has TRBV5-6 and TRBJ2-7; weak D call: TRBD2 (6 bases). V was pared by 5 bases and J by 2 bases, with 14 bases between. This CDR3 contains 14 residues. Germline lookup yields CDR1 SGHDT and CDR2 YYEEEE. CDR3: CASSRGVGTYEQYF. The CDR3 region has the DNA TGTGCCAGCAGTCGCGGGGTAGGAACCTACGAGCAGTACTTC.

A note on this clone: An end of the junction differs from the germline gene, which may be a read error. The rearrangement joins TRBV4-3 to TRBJ1-1; perhaps TRBD1 as D (5 bases). The CDR3 is 15 amino acids. Germline V gene data show CDR1 as LGHNA and CDR2 as YSLEER. CDR3 amino acids: CASSQDRGGDTEAFF. DNA for the CDR3: TGCGCCAGCAGTCAAGATAGGGGTGGGGACACTGAAGCTTTCTTT.

The V gene is TRBV28, the J gene TRBJ1-1; 12 bases line up with TRBD1. With 2 bases clipped from V and 1 base from J, the junction kept 8 bases outside the gene matches. The germline CDR1 and CDR2 sequences are MDHEN and SYDVKM. CDR3 length: 18 amino acids. Here the CDR3 DNA reads TGTGCCAGCAGTTTAGTGGGACAGGGGGCTTCGGGGAACACTGAAGCTTTCTTT. Translation: CASSLVGQGASGNTEAFF.

The V and J genes are TRBV11-2 and TRBJ2-1, with TRBD2 matching 12 bases. The germline V gene encodes CDR1 SGHAT and CDR2 FQNNGV. With 4 bases clipped from V and 7 bases from J, the junction kept 14 bases outside the gene matches. The CDR3 has 18 amino acids. The CDR3 here is CASSSGLAGNSAGNEQFF. CDR3 bases: TGTGCCAGCAGCTCCGGACTAGCGGGAAATTCCGCTGGGAATGAGCAGTTCTTC.

V is TRBV7-8 and J is TRBJ2-5, with unresolved D. Germline CDR1 reads SGHVS; CDR2 reads FQNEAQ. V shed 5 bases and J shed 5 bases, with 9 bases lying between them. The CDR3 is made up of 12 amino acids. This CDR3 is CASSLGSETQYF. CDR3 nucleotide sequence: TGTGCCAGCAGCCTCGGGTCGGAGACCCAGTACTTC.

J is TRBJ1-3 and V is TRBV10-2; possible D gene TRBD1, 6 bases. CDR3 length equals 16 residues. Between the trimmed V and J ends, which lost 4 bases and 1 base, there was a span of 14 bases. CDR1 is WSHSY, CDR2 SAAADI, per germline. The CDR3 spells CASSGSRDRSGNTIYF. DNA for the CDR3: TGCGCCAGCAGTGGGAGCAGAGACAGGTCTGGAAACACCATATATTTT.

V is TRBV7-9 and J is TRBJ2-5; 12 bases are shared with TRBD1. J gave up 2 bases and V 1 base, and 2 bases lay outside the gene matches. CDR1 and CDR2 from the germline V gene are SEHNR and FQNEAQ (reference sequence). This CDR3 contains 16 residues. The CDR3 bases are TGTGCCAGCAGCTTAGGGGACAGGGGGCGGCAAGAGACCCAGTACTTC. It translates to CASSLGDRGRQETQYF.

The V gene is TRBV4-1, the J gene TRBJ1-3, with D perhaps matching TRBD1 (6 bases). V lost 0 bases and J 3 bases, leaving 18 bases between the germline ends. CDR1 is MGHRA and CDR2 is YSYEKL in the germline V gene. The CDR3 contains 18 residues. For the CDR3, the DNA is TGCGCCAGCAGCCAAGACCCGGGCCGGACAGAATTTGGAAACACCATATATTTT. It specifies CASSQDPGRTEFGNTIYF.

The chain is built from TRBV2 and TRBJ1-1; possibly TRBD1 for D (5 bases). The CDR3 is made up of 13 amino acids. The germline V gene encodes CDR1 SNHLY and CDR2 FYNNEI. The germline V and J ends were trimmed by 7 bases and 4 bases, with 13 bases remaining between them. CDR3 in amino acids: CASKKEGPTEAFF. The CDR3 DNA reads as TGTGCCAGCAAGAAGGAGGGACCCACTGAAGCTTTCTTT.

The chain couples TRBV6-1 to TRBJ1-4, with D maybe TRBD1 (5 bases). CDR1 and CDR2 from the germline V gene are MNHNS and SASEGT. This CDR3 has 14 residues. With 3 bases removed from V and 7 bases from J, the gap between germline ends came to 12 bases. As DNA, the CDR3 is TGTGCCAGCAGTGAGTGGGGGGAAGGTGAAAAACTGTTTTTT. The encoded protein is CASSEWGEGEKLFF.

The rearrangement joins TRBV5-4 to TRBJ2-3; TRBD2 might be the D (6 bases). V shed 1 base and J shed 5 bases, with 11 bases lying between them. CDR3 length: 14 residues. Per germline, CDR1 SGHNT and CDR2 YYREEE (reference sequence). The CDR3 DNA sequence: TGTGCCAGCAGCTTGCCTACCGGGGGAGATACGCAGTATTTT. Its protein product is CASSLPTGGDTQYF. Filled out from reference TRBV5-4 and TRBJ2-3, the complete variable domain reads ETGVTQSPTHLIKTRGQQVTLRCSSQSGHNTVSWYQQALGQGPQFIFQYYREEENGRGNFPPRFSGLQFPNYSSELNVNALELDDSALYLCASSLPTGGDTQYFGPGTRLTVL.